This is a list of T cell receptor beta chains from one sample in a study of technical replicates of blood from a handful of donors. TCRdb keeps only in-frame clones here, not all; method: immunoSEQ multiplex PCR. The repertoire holds tens of thousands of clones, with around 94% as singletons. The sample comprised T cells isolated from PBMCs. These receptors originate from a human donor in good health. The CDR3 runs from the conserved cysteine through the conserved F or W. D genes are given only for firm matches. Size values are once, few and many counts, or a class for expanded clones, and some rows have none.

size	D	V	J	DNA	CDR3
NA	NA	TRBV15	TRBJ1-5	TGTGCCACCATTCCAGGGCAGGCAAATCAGCCCCAGCATTTT	CATIPGQANQPQHF
NA	NA	TRBV7-9	TRBJ2-5	TGTGCCAGCAGCCCTCGGGATAGGGGGGGTGAGACCCAGTACTTC	CASSPRDRGGETQYF
NA	TRBD1	TRBV20-1	TRBJ1-2	TGCAGTGCCCCAACAGGGGTAGGCTACACCTTC	CSAPTGVGYTF
NA	TRBD2	TRBV28	TRBJ2-1	TGTGCCAGCAGTTTTAGCGGGAGGGCCTACAATGAGCAGTTCTTC	CASSFSGRAYNEQFF
NA	NA	TRBV29-1	TRBJ2-7	TGCAGCGTTGAACTGGTCCGGTCTGCGTCACGTTACGAGCAGTACTTC	CSVELVRSASRYEQYF
NA	TRBD1	TRBV5-1	TRBJ1-1	TGCGCCAGCAGCGCGAACAGGGGGCGGCCTGAAGCTTTCTTT	CASSANRGRPEAFF
NA	TRBD2	TRBV13	TRBJ2-3	TGTGCCAGCAGCCCGCAGACTAGCGGGTACACAGATACGCAGTATTTT	CASSPQTSGYTDTQYF
NA	NA	TRBV7-8	TRBJ1-4	TGTGCCAGCAGCTTAGCTCTGGGTTTTGAGACAGAAAAACTGTTTTTT	CASSLALGFETEKLFF
NA	NA	TRBV18	TRBJ2-1	TGTGCCAGCTCACTAACACCGGGCGTAGCGTCGAATGAGCAGTTCTTC	CASSLTPGVASNEQFF
NA	NA	TRBV7-6	TRBJ2-5	TGTGCCAGCAGCCCAGGCGAGACCCAGTACTTC	CASSPGETQYF
once	NA	TRBV5-5	TRBJ2-7	TGTGCCAGCAGCCCCCTAAGACTTGACGAGCAGTACTTC	CASSPLRLDEQYF
NA	TRBD2	TRBV28	TRBJ2-3	TGTGCCAGCAGTTTCACTCAGGGACTAGCGGGCACAGATACGCAGTATTTT	CASSFTQGLAGTDTQYF
NA	TRBD1	TRBV6-5	TRBJ2-7	TGTGCCAGCAGAGGACAGGGTATCTTGGTTTACGAGCAGTACTTC	CASRGQGILVYEQYF
NA	NA	TRBV6-5	TRBJ2-3	TGTGCCAGCAGTTATGGAGGGGTAGCCGCAGATACGCAGTATTTT	CASSYGGVAADTQYF
NA	NA	TRBV5-1	TRBJ1-1	TGCGCCAGCAGTTCGGGACACCGGAACACTGAAGCTTTCTTT	CASSSGHRNTEAFF
once	NA	TRBV7-8	TRBJ1-3	TGTGCCAGCAGCTTAGATCCCCGGGGAAACACCATATATTTT	CASSLDPRGNTIYF
NA	NA	TRBV5-1	TRBJ2-7	TGCGCCAGCAGCACGGGGGTGGGCTCCTACGAGCAGTACTTC	CASSTGVGSYEQYF
NA	TRBD1	TRBV7-6	TRBJ1-5	TGTGCCAGCAGCAACAGCCTTCGACAGGGGATAGGGCAGCCCCAGCATTTT	CASSNSLRQGIGQPQHF
NA	TRBD2	TRBV5-1	TRBJ2-5	TGCGCCAGCAGCTTGGTTGGGACTACGGAGACCCAGTACTTC	CASSLVGTTETQYF
NA	TRBD1	TRBV7-9	TRBJ2-5	TGTGCCAGCAGCATTTCCGGGACAGGAAAAGAGACCCAGTACTTC	CASSISGTGKETQYF
NA	NA	TRBV7-9	TRBJ1-2	TGTGCCAGCGGGTTTCAAGACAGAGGCTACACCTTC	CASGFQDRGYTF
NA	NA	TRBV14	TRBJ2-5	TGTGCCAGCAGCCAAGTTCAGGAGACCCAGTACTTC	CASSQVQETQYF
NA	TRBD1	TRBV5-1	TRBJ1-1	TGCGCCAGCAGCCCGAGACAGGGAGAAACTGAAGCTTTCTTT	CASSPRQGETEAFF
NA	TRBD2	TRBV11-2	TRBJ2-3	TGTGCCAGCAGCTTAGAAGGTCTAGCGGGGATGACAGATACGCAGTATTTT	CASSLEGLAGMTDTQYF
NA	NA	TRBV12-5	TRBJ1-1	TGTGCTAGTGGTTCGACAGGGAACACTGAAGCTTTCTTT	CASGSTGNTEAFF
NA	NA	TRBV7-6	TRBJ1-5	TGTGCCAGCACAGAGGGGGTTGATCAGCCCCAGCATTTT	CASTEGVDQPQHF
NA	TRBD1	TRBV11-2	TRBJ2-7	TGTGCCAGCGCCCGACAGGGGGTCTACGAGCAGTACTTC	CASARQGVYEQYF
NA	NA	TRBV5-1	TRBJ2-2	TGCGCCAGCAGCTTAACAGGGCTCGACACCGGGGAGCTGTTTTTT	CASSLTGLDTGELFF
NA	TRBD1	TRBV29-1	TRBJ2-7	TGCAGCGTTGTAATTCCGGACAGGGCTTCCTCCGAGCAGTACTTC	CSVVIPDRASSEQYF
NA	TRBD1	TRBV7-8	TRBJ2-7	TGTGCCAGCAGCTTAGCGGGGCGGACAGGGGGATACGAGCAGTACTTC	CASSLAGRTGGYEQYF
once	NA	TRBV7-9	TRBJ1-3	TGTGCCAGCAGAGACCCAGGGGTAAACACCATATATTTT	CASRDPGVNTIYF
NA	NA	TRBV7-6	TRBJ2-3	TGTGCCAGCAGCTTGGACCCCCACAGCGGTACAGATACGCAGTATTTT	CASSLDPHSGTDTQYF
few	NA	TRBV19	TRBJ1-5	TGTGCCAGTACGGACAGACATAGCAATCAGCCCCAGCATTTT	CASTDRHSNQPQHF
NA	NA	TRBV5-1	TRBJ2-7	TGCGCCAGCAAAGGCGGCACCTACGAGCAGTACTTC	CASKGGTYEQYF
NA	TRBD1	TRBV7-9	TRBJ2-5	TGTGCCAGCAGCTTTTCGGGACAGGGGGCAGGTGAGACCCAGTACTTC	CASSFSGQGAGETQYF
NA	TRBD2	TRBV9	TRBJ2-3	TGTGCCAGCAGCGTGATAGCGGGAGGCACAGATACGCAGTATTTT	CASSVIAGGTDTQYF
NA	NA	TRBV7-6	TRBJ2-2	TGTGCCAGCAGCTTAGCGGAACTCCCGGGTCCCAACACCGGGGAGCTGTTTTTT	CASSLAELPGPNTGELFF
NA	NA	TRBV6-6	TRBJ2-7	TGTGCCAGCCAATCCGGGGACGAGCAGTACTTC	CASQSGDEQYF
once	NA	TRBV5-1	TRBJ1-1	TGCGCCAGCAGCTTGGGACACATGAACACTGAAGCTTTCTTT	CASSLGHMNTEAFF
once	NA	TRBV7-6	TRBJ1-5	TGTGCCAGCAGCGCCGGGAGAGGCGGGCAGCCCCAGCATTTT	CASSAGRGGQPQHF
once	TRBD1	TRBV5-1	TRBJ1-1	TGCGCCAGCAGACTGCTAGGGGGCCAAGGGGGCACTGAAGCTTTCTTT	CASRLLGGQGGTEAFF
NA	TRBD1	TRBV9	TRBJ2-1	TGTGCCAGCAGCGTAATGGCGGCCGGGACAGGGGCCTACAATGAGCAGTTCTTC	CASSVMAAGTGAYNEQFF
NA	NA	TRBV7-8	TRBJ2-7	TGTGCCAGCAGCCCCTGGCTCGGGGAGTGGGAGCAGTACTTC	CASSPWLGEWEQYF
NA	TRBD2	TRBV5-1	TRBJ2-3	TGCGCCAGCAGCTTACGCGGGGGAATCACAGATACGCAGTATTTT	CASSLRGGITDTQYF
few	NA	TRBV10-1	TRBJ2-2	TGCGCCAGCAGTACGATGAGCGGGGAGCTGTTTTTT	CASSTMSGELFF
NA	TRBD1	TRBV28	TRBJ2-7	TGTGCCAGCAGTTTAGCCCGAGGACAGGGAAGAGAGGCCTACGAGCAGTACTTC	CASSLARGQGREAYEQYF
NA	TRBD1	TRBV13	TRBJ1-5	TGTGCCAGCAGCGATGGGACAGTAAATCAGCCCCAGCATTTT	CASSDGTVNQPQHF
NA	TRBD1	TRBV15	TRBJ1-2	TGTGCCACCAGCGTTCGACAGGGGGTCTATGGCTACACCTTC	CATSVRQGVYGYTF
NA	TRBD2	TRBV11-3	TRBJ2-1	TGTGCCAGCAGCTTAGGACTAGCGGGATACAATGAGCAGTTCTTC	CASSLGLAGYNEQFF
NA	NA	TRBV12-5	TRBJ1-1	TGTGCTAGTGGTACAAATTGGGGGCGTACTGAAGCTTTCTTT	CASGTNWGRTEAFF
NA	NA	TRBV6-5	TRBJ1-1	TGTGCCAGCAGTCTGACGGACAGCCTGAACACTGAAGCTTTCTTT	CASSLTDSLNTEAFF
NA	NA	TRBV10-3	TRBJ2-3	TGTGCCATCAGTGAGTCAGGCGGGCGGGTCGCAGATACGCAGTATTTT	CAISESGGRVADTQYF
few	TRBD1	TRBV29-1	TRBJ1-2	TGCAGCGTTCCCGGGACAGGTCCCTCTAACTATGGCTACACCTTC	CSVPGTGPSNYGYTF
NA	TRBD1	TRBV18	TRBJ1-1	TGTGCCAGCTCACCGACTTGGACAGGCAAGTTTAGTACTGAAGCTTTCTTT	CASSPTWTGKFSTEAFF